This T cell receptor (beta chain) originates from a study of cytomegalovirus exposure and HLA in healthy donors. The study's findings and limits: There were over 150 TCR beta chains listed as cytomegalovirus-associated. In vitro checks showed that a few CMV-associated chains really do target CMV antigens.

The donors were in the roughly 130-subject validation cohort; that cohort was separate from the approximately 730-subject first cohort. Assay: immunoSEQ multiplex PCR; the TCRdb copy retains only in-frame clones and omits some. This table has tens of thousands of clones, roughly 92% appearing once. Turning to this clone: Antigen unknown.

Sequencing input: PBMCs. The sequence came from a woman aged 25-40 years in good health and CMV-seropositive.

This CDR3 reads CASSRTGGYGYTF. As DNA, the CDR3 is TGTGCCAGCAGTAGGACAGGGGGATATGGCTACACCTTC. The rearrangement links TRBV6-5 to TRBJ1-2; 10 bases match TRBD1. This CDR3 is 13 amino acids long. Losses at the gene ends were 5 bases for V and 5 bases for J; bases not matched to a gene: 2. Germline V gene lookup returns CDR1 MNHEY and CDR2 SVGAGI.